These T cell receptor beta chains were read from a single sample in a study of OX40 agonist ivuxolimab in advanced cancers. Some clones are missing from TCRdb's copy, which holds only in-frame ones; the method was immunoSEQ multiplex PCR. The top ten clones hold over 50% of a sample with about 46,000 clones, 88% of them seen once. The sequencing used CD4+ or CD8+ T cells sorted from blood, collected in a trial of the OX40 agonist ivuxolimab. The receptors here all came from an adult with an advanced solid tumor such as melanoma, head and neck, liver or kidney cancer. Both conserved end residues are trimmed from each CDR3.

V gene	J gene	CDR3 protein
TRBV6-4	TRBJ2-3	ASSSTSGGGTDTQY
TRBV2	TRBJ1-1	ASSSGQGRTF
TRBV28	TRBJ2-5	ASSPIRAGTHQETQY
TRBV21-1	TRBJ2-1	ASSKASREPPPSPYNEQF
TRBV18	TRBJ2-5	ASSPRRAVSQETQY
TRBV9	TRBJ2-1	ASSVADPTEQF
TRBV28	TRBJ2-7	ASSYRGRPYEQY
TRBV21-1	TRBJ2-2	ASSILGLASLVTGELF
TRBV7-8	TRBJ2-7	ASSLGPFSGGDLREQY
TRBV7-6	TRBJ1-1	ASSLYMGRGYEAF
TRBV5-4	TRBJ2-6	ASSLSGANVLT
TRBV18	TRBJ2-7	ASSPKDSVYQQY
TRBV6-6	TRBJ2-3	ASSGQSTDTQY
TRBV5-1	TRBJ2-1	ASSDDWSSYNEQF
TRBV7-2	TRBJ2-7	ASSLGTGGSYEQY
TRBV4-1	TRBJ1-5	ASSQVGRPQH
TRBV18	TRBJ1-3	ASSPGMGASGNTIY
TRBV7-6	TRBJ2-2	ASSPGLAGGPATGELF
TRBV13	TRBJ2-1	ASSPKLAGPYNEQF
TRBV5-1	TRBJ1-1	ASSLGRNTEAF
TRBV19	TRBJ2-1	ASTPALSYNEQF
TRBV5-1	TRBJ2-5	ASSLSGASGQETQY
TRBV6-1	TRBJ1-1	ASSERPGGMNTEAF
TRBV19	TRBJ1-1	ASSSGGNRWTEAF
TRBV7-3	TRBJ2-6	ASSLTGDEGANVLT
TRBV27	TRBJ1-6	ASSPTTGVRSPLH
TRBV18	TRBJ1-2	ASSRDSYGYT
TRBV7-6	TRBJ2-2	ASRSWKTGELF
TRBV27	TRBJ2-1	ASSLSPVRIEQF
TRBV9	TRBJ2-1	ASSAWTGGRNEQF
TRBV4-3	TRBJ2-5	ASSHNRGAGETQY
TRBV19	TRBJ1-3	ASSIEASGNTIY
TRBV4-2	TRBJ2-1	ASSQELGGTSRNEQF
TRBV6-5	TRBJ2-7	ASMGSYEQY
TRBV25-1	TRBJ2-1	ASSESRGTEQF
TRBV18	TRBJ1-1	ASSPTRENTEAF
TRBV9	TRBJ2-5	ASSVDAGQGEETQY
TRBV12-5	TRBJ1-5	ASALAGTGNQPQH
TRBV19	TRBJ2-3	ATRDKRVDTQY
TRBV7-9	TRBJ2-3	ASSFDTRGDPTDTQY
TRBV7-2	TRBJ2-7	ASSTRQVPEQY
TRBV7-3	TRBJ2-7	ASSFNRGLYEQY
TRBV5-6	TRBJ2-7	ASSSLGMALSYEQY
TRBV29-1	TRBJ1-3	SVQDRVPGNTIY
TRBV5-6	TRBJ2-1	ASTDRRQLKINEQF
TRBV5-3	TRBJ1-1	ARSFPTPNTEAF
TRBV5-1	TRBJ2-5	ASSVVGQGETQY
TRBV11-2	TRBJ1-6	ASSLALQGSPLH
TRBV14	TRBJ1-1	ASSLIGTEAF
TRBV5-1	TRBJ1-2	ASSLPGLDRYGYT
TRBV4-1	TRBJ2-7	ASSISRSYEQY
TRBV5-4	TRBJ2-3	ASSLSASGTSTDTQY
TRBV29-1	TRBJ2-1	SVEEASGGI
TRBV4-2	TRBJ1-5	ASSQVSAGDQPQH
TRBV19	TRBJ2-2	ASSQAGYTGELF
TRBV7-2	TRBJ1-5	ASSFYSNQPQH